This T cell receptor (beta chain) was recorded in a study of T cell repertoires in cytomegalovirus infection. Germline CDR1 and CDR2: DFQATT and SNEGSKA (reference sequence). The V gene lost 3 bases and the J gene lost 2 bases, with 20 bases spanning the gap. This CDR3 comprises 16 residues. TCRdb processed the reads anew with MiXCR; each CDR3 protein has one entry. The sample lists some 110,000 distinct CDR3 sequences, 30% to 40% occurring once. Comment on this clonotype: No antigen is known for it.

Study findings and constraints: Dominant in the ex vivo response were TCR beta clonotypes restricted by HLA-C and specific for CMV.

This chain uses TRBV20-1 with TRBJ2-7; unclear D gene. This TCR came from a human donor in good health (CMV status not recorded). Some clones in this sample may be carry-over from other donors' samples. Sequences were derived from CD8+ T cells from cultured PBMCs, sampled from culture after CMV antigen stimulation. The DNA for the CDR3 is TGCAGTGCTAGGGTGCCAATTACAGATGCGACCTACGAGCAGTACTTC. This sequence encodes CSARVPITDATYEQYF.